The 26 T cell receptor beta chains listed next were all sequenced from one sample in a study of early T cells in non-severe SARS-CoV-2 infection. TCRdb reprocessed the 5' RACE reads via MiXCR and lists one record per CDR3 protein. The data show 35,000 to 40,000 distinct CDR3 sequences, with 4.5% to 7% seen just once and approximately 24% held by the top ten. The material sequenced was whole blood. The receptors were gathered from an adult who was a healthcare worker with PCR-confirmed SARS-CoV-2 infection or an uninfected control (not recorded which).

For this clonotype: A much bigger clone sits one base away, suggesting this may be a read error. The rearrangement joins TRBV28 to TRBJ2-3, with TRBD2 as a possible D gene (6 bases). The V gene's germline CDR1 is MDHEN and CDR2 SYDVKM. The CDR3 runs to 15 residues. V was clipped by 4 bases and J by 15 bases, with 26 bases between them. In DNA form, the CDR3 reads TGTGCCAGCAGTTCCCCGGGAGCGGTAGACCCCTCTGGATATTTT. Translation gives CASSSPGAVDPSGYF.

In this sample, this clonotype turned up a few times. V is TRBV28 and J is TRBJ2-7; 10 nucleotides align to TRBD1. Trimming removed 5 bases from V and 5 bases from J; junction bases left unmatched: 9. The germline V gene has CDR1 MDHEN and CDR2 SYDVKM. CDR3 length: 15 amino acids. The DNA of the CDR3 is TGTGCCAGCAGTCCACCGGGACAGGGGATCCACGAGCAGTACTTC. Amino acid sequence: CASSPPGQGIHEQYF.

The chain couples TRBV5-5 to TRBJ2-3, with 9 positions matching TRBD1. The trim removed 4 bases at V and 5 bases at J, leaving 11 bases unmatched. There are 16 residues in the CDR3. CDR1 is SGHKS, CDR2 YYEKEE, per germline (reference sequence). CDR3 protein: CASSRSGTGPGDTQYF. The CDR3 coding sequence is TGTGCCAGCAGCCGGTCAGGGACAGGGCCAGGAGATACGCAGTATTTT.

A few counts support this clonotype. CDR3 region: CASSLFGRDEKLFF. The CDR3 coding sequence is TGTGCCAGCAGCTTATTCGGCAGGGATGAAAAACTGTTTTTT. The V call is TRBV7-2, the J call TRBJ1-4, with D possibly matching TRBD1 (5 bases). Trimming removed 2 bases at V and 6 bases at J, with 10 bases between. The germline CDR1 and CDR2 sequences are SGHTA and FQGNSA. There are 14 residues in the CDR3.

Ten or more counts support this clonotype. V usage is TRBV19 and J usage is TRBJ2-3; D ambiguous. CDR3 size: 12 residues. Germline assignment: CDR1 LNHDA and CDR2 SQIVND (reference sequence). V lost 5 bases and J 1 base, leaving 4 bases between the germline ends. For the CDR3, the DNA is TGTGCCAGTAGTTACGGCACAGATACGCAGTATTTT. As protein: CASSYGTDTQYF.

Many counts were recorded for this clonotype. The rearrangement uses TRBV12-3 or TRBV12-4 and TRBJ2-5; TRBD2 is a possible D gene (5 bases). The CDR3 spans 14 residues. The V gene lost 1 base and the J gene lost 5 bases, with 11 bases spanning the gap. CDR3 amino acids: CASSLVVASETQYF. CDR3 coding DNA: TGTGCCAGCAGTTTAGTGGTGGCTAGCGAGACCCAGTACTTC.

The sample holds many counts of this clonotype. V gene TRBV28 combines with J gene TRBJ2-4, with TRBD2 matching 10 bases. The CDR3 runs 15 residues. Germline CDR1 is MDHEN and CDR2 is SYDVKM. V dropped 5 bases and J dropped 3; count of bases not matched to a gene: 4. This CDR3 reads CASSPSGSGKNIQYF. CDR3 coding DNA: TGTGCCAGCAGTCCTAGCGGGAGTGGCAAAAACATTCAGTACTTC.

This clonotype was observed once. The J gene is TRBJ2-7, the V gene TRBV7-2; no reliable D call. The germline V gene encodes CDR1 SGHTA and CDR2 FQGNSA. The CDR3 length is 16 residues. The V gene lost 1 base and the J gene lost 4 bases, with 17 bases spanning the gap. CDR3 coding DNA: TGTGCCAGCAGCTTAGGCGGCGGACCAAGTCAGTACGAGCAGTACTTC. Its protein product is CASSLGGGPSQYEQYF.

This clonotype was recorded a few times. The chain combines TRBV7-9 with TRBJ2-3, with TRBD1 as a possible D gene (6 bases). This CDR3 has 13 residues. Trimming left V 3 bases short and J 5 bases short, with 9 bases between. Germline-derived CDR1 and CDR2 are SEHNR and FQNEAQ (reference sequence). The DNA for the CDR3 is TGTGCCAGCAGCTTCACAGGGAAAGATACGCAGTATTTT. Amino acids: CASSFTGKDTQYF.

This clonotype was seen repeatedly, ten times or more. The V call is TRBV3-1, the J call TRBJ1-4; 11 bases match TRBD1. Trimming cost V 2 bases and J 8 bases; bases outside gene matches: 1. The germline V gene has CDR1 LGHDT and CDR2 YNNKEL (reference sequence). The CDR3 has 14 amino acids. DNA for the CDR3: TGTGCCAGCAGCCAAAGGGACAGGGGGGAAAAACTGTTTTTT. Translation: CASSQRDRGEKLFF.

V usage is TRBV11-2 and J usage is TRBJ1-1; TRBD1 is a possible D gene (5 bases). CDR3 length equals 16 residues. Trimming stripped 2 bases from V and 4 bases from J, with 17 bases between. The V gene's germline CDR1 is SGHAT and CDR2 FQNNGV. CDR3 amino acids: CASSLSLTVRGTEAFF. The CDR3 DNA sequence: TGTGCCAGCAGCTTAAGTCTGACAGTCCGGGGCACTGAAGCTTTCTTT.

The chain links TRBV30 to TRBJ2-7; D remains unclear. V shed 5 bases and J shed 4 bases, with 9 bases lying between them. Per germline, CDR1 GTSNPN and CDR2 SVGIG (reference sequence). This CDR3 has 11 residues. This CDR3 is CAWGRDYEQYF. In nucleotides, the CDR3 is TGTGCCTGGGGTAGGGATTACGAGCAGTACTTC. Full variable domain (outside the CDR3, taken from reference TRBV30 and TRBJ2-7): SQTIHQWPATLVQPVGSPLSLECTVEGTSNPNLYWYRQAAGRGLQLLFYSVGIGQISSEVPQNLSASRPQDRQFILSSKKLLLSDSGFYLCAWGRDYEQYFGPGTRLTVT.

This clonotype came up many times. V is TRBV7-2 and J is TRBJ2-5; D not certain. The CDR3 is 13 residues long. Germline CDR1 and CDR2: SGHTA and FQGNSA. V dropped 0 bases and J dropped 2 bases, with 4 bases sitting between them. This CDR3 reads CASSLARQETQYF. CDR3 nucleotide sequence: TGTGCCAGCAGCTTAGCTAGGCAAGAGACCCAGTACTTC. Looking up the rest from reference TRBV7-2 and TRBJ2-5 gives the full variable domain: GAGVSQSPSNKVTEKGKDVELRCDPISGHTALYWYRQSLGQGLEFLIYFQGNSAPDKSGLPSDRFSAERTGGSVSTLTIQRTQQEDSAVYLCASSLARQETQYFGPGTRLLVL.

This clonotype was seen many times. The V and J genes are TRBV5-1 and TRBJ2-3, with D maybe TRBD2 (6 bases). V lost 4 bases and J 0 bases, leaving 12 bases between the germline ends. There are 15 residues in the CDR3. Germline CDR1 and CDR2: SGHRS and YFSETQ. The CDR3 reads CASSPGTASTDTQYF. The DNA for the CDR3 is TGCGCCAGCAGCCCCGGGACTGCAAGCACAGATACGCAGTATTTT.

The table lists this clonotype with many counts. J is TRBJ2-1 and V is TRBV24-1; D remains unclear. Germline loops: CDR1 KGHDR, CDR2 SFDVKD. V lost 10 bases and J lost 0, with 15 bases in between. This CDR3 has 15 residues. The CDR3 protein is CATASLGSSYNEQFF. The CDR3 DNA reads TGTGCCACGGCAAGTCTAGGGTCCTCCTACAATGAGCAGTTCTTC.

This clonotype was detected ten times or more. V usage is TRBV20-1 and J usage is TRBJ2-4; D might be TRBD1 (5 bases). Trimming left V 6 bases short and J 2 bases short, with 11 bases between. The CDR3 loop spans 13 amino acids. Germline assignment: CDR1 DFQATT and CDR2 SNEGSKA (reference sequence). CDR3 sequence: CSARQTPKNIQYF. The CDR3 DNA reads as TGCAGTGCAAGACAGACTCCCAAAAACATTCAGTACTTC.

The sample holds many counts of this clonotype. The chain links TRBV5-1 to TRBJ1-4; maybe TRBD1 (6 bases). The CDR3 covers 16 residues. Germline V CDR1 and CDR2: SGHRS, YFSETQ. The V end was cut by 4 bases, the J end by 0 bases, with 13 bases between. CDR3 nucleotides: TGCGCCAGCAGCCTCAGGGACACTACAACTAATGAAAAACTGTTTTTT. It encodes CASSLRDTTTNEKLFF.

This clonotype was observed many times. The V gene is TRBV5-1, the J gene TRBJ2-1; D uncertain. Between the trimmed V and J ends, which lost 4 bases and 0 bases, there was a span of 11 bases. The CDR3 runs 15 residues. Per germline, CDR1 SGHRS and CDR2 YFSETQ. The CDR3: CASSPVPSSYNEQFF. The CDR3 DNA reads TGCGCCAGCAGCCCCGTTCCCAGCTCCTACAATGAGCAGTTCTTC.

The chain employs TRBV20-1 and TRBJ2-3; 10 nucleotides align to TRBD1. There are 14 residues in the CDR3. V lost 3 bases to trimming and J lost 3 bases; unmatched junction nucleotides: 3. Germline V gives CDR1 DFQATT, CDR2 SNEGSKA (reference sequence). CDR3 sequence reads: CSARTGGWTDTQYF. The DNA for the CDR3 is TGCAGTGCTAGGACAGGGGGCTGGACAGATACGCAGTATTTT.

This clonotype was counted a few times. The rearrangement uses TRBV5-6 and TRBJ1-6; no clear D gene. The length of the CDR3 is 15 residues. CDR1 and CDR2 from the germline V gene are SGHDT and YYEEEE. Trimming removed 6 bases at V and 0 bases at J, with 10 bases between. The CDR3 spells CASNLLSSYNSPLHF. As DNA, the CDR3 is TGTGCCAGCAACCTCCTTAGCTCCTATAATTCACCCCTCCACTTT.

Ten or more counts support this clonotype. The chain combines TRBV14 with TRBJ1-2, with D unresolved. With 4 bases removed from V and 0 bases from J, the gap between germline ends came to 6 bases. Germline CDR1 SGHDN, CDR2 FVKESK. CDR3 size: 13 residues. The CDR3 DNA sequence: TGTGCCAGCAGCCCTGCCGCTAACTATGGCTACACCTTC. As protein: CASSPAANYGYTF.

This clonotype was counted many times. The V and J genes are TRBV4-2 and TRBJ2-1, with 11 positions matching TRBD1. Germline-derived CDR1 and CDR2 are LGHNA and YNFKEQ. V was pared by 4 bases and J by 2 bases, with 7 bases of the junction left unmatched. This CDR3 spans 17 amino acids. The CDR3 region is CASSPRPGQGAYNEQFF. The CDR3 nucleotides read TGTGCCAGCAGCCCTAGACCGGGACAGGGGGCCTACAATGAGCAGTTCTTC.

This clonotype was picked up many times. V is TRBV7-3 and J is TRBJ2-1, with 15 bases matching TRBD2. CDR3 length equals 16 residues. After removal of 4 bases from V and 8 bases from J, the junction contained 6 bases not matched to a gene. CDR1 and CDR2 (germline): SGHTA, FQGTGA. CDR3 nucleotides: TGTGCCAGCAGCTCCGGGACTAGCGGGAGGCGCGATGAGCAGTTCTTC. The encoded protein is CASSSGTSGRRDEQFF.

This clonotype came up many times. The chain uses TRBV29-1 and TRBJ2-7; D remains unclear. Germline V gives CDR1 SQVTM, CDR2 ANQGSEA. Trimming cost V 3 bases and J 2 bases, with 11 bases left between them. The CDR3 is 13 residues long. CDR3 nucleotide sequence: TGCAGCGTTGACTTCGGCGGAACCTACGAGCAGTACTTC. As protein: CSVDFGGTYEQYF.

V is TRBV28 and J is TRBJ1-1; 9 bases are shared with TRBD1. Losses at the gene ends were 3 bases for V and 6 bases for J; bases not matched to a gene: 5. Germline lookup yields CDR1 MDHEN and CDR2 SYDVKM. The CDR3 sequence is 14 residues long. The CDR3 DNA sequence: TGTGCCAGCAGTTTCGAACAGGGGGCGGCTGAAGCTTTCTTT. Translated: CASSFEQGAAEAFF. Together with reference TRBV28 and TRBJ1-1, the CDR3 gives the full variable domain: DVKVTQSSRYLVKRTGEKVFLECVQDMDHENMFWYRQDPGLGLRLIYFSYDVKMKEKGDIPEGYSVSREKKERFSLILESASTNQTSMYLCASSFEQGAAEAFFGQGTRLTVV.

The sample holds many counts of this clonotype. The chain has TRBV28 and TRBJ1-2, with unresolved D. Looked up from germline, CDR1 is MDHEN and CDR2 is SYDVKM. Trimming left V 6 bases short and J 5 bases short, with 19 bases between. The CDR3 extends over 15 amino acids. CDR3 in DNA: TGTGCCAGCAGCACCGGGCCTGCACAGCCTTATGGCTACACCTTC. The encoded protein is CASSTGPAQPYGYTF.